A selection of T cell receptor beta chains follows, all from one sample in a study of OX40 agonist ivuxolimab in advanced cancers. Sequencing was performed with immunoSEQ multiplex PCR; in TCRdb, only in-frame clones are kept and a portion is missing. The sample records 50,000 to 75,000 clones, around four fifths being singletons. The material was CD4+ or CD8+ T cells sorted from blood, obtained in a trial of the OX40 agonist ivuxolimab. The source of these receptors is an adult with an advanced solid tumor such as melanoma, head and neck, liver or kidney cancer. Each CDR3 is given with its conserved first and last residue. D genes are given only for firm matches.

j_call	d_call	v_call	cdr3_nt	cdr3_aa
TRBJ1-2	-	TRBV7-2	TGTGCCAGCAGCTTAGATCTCCAAGGGGGTGGCTACACCTTC	CASSLDLQGGGYTF
TRBJ1-1	TRBD1	TRBV28	TGTGCCAGCAGTTTGCCGGGACAGGGGGGTCATGAAGCTTTCTTT	CASSLPGQGGHEAFF
TRBJ1-3	-	TRBV7-3	TGTGCCAGCAGCCCCGGGGGGGCGGGAAACACCATATATTTT	CASSPGGAGNTIYF
TRBJ1-6	-	TRBV7-9	TGTGCCAGCAGCTTCGGATCTTCACCCCTCCACTTT	CASSFGSSPLHF
TRBJ2-5	-	TRBV13	TGTGCCAGCAGCTTACGTGCAGGGACCCGAGAGACCCAGTACTTC	CASSLRAGTRETQYF
TRBJ2-5	-	TRBV6-5	TGTGCCAGCAGTTACGGGACAAAGAAAAAGACCCAGTACTTC	CASSYGTKKKTQYF
TRBJ2-5	-	TRBV5-1	TGCGCCAGCAGCAAGGACGGAAGCCAAGAGACCCAGTACTTC	CASSKDGSQETQYF
TRBJ2-1	-	TRBV5-4	TGTGCCAGCAGCTTGGCCAGCGGGTACAATGAGCAGTTCTTC	CASSLASGYNEQFF
TRBJ2-1	-	TRBV11-2	TGTGCCAGCAGCTCAACACACCCTTTTAGCGGATACTACAATGAGCAGTTCTTC	CASSSTHPFSGYYNEQFF
TRBJ1-5	-	TRBV6-6	TGTGCCAGCAGGAACCTGGACGGCAATCAGCCCCAGCATTTT	CASRNLDGNQPQHF